This T cell receptor (beta chain) derives from a study of response to subunit inactivated influenza vaccine. The CDR3 has 16 residues. V lost 2 bases to trimming and J lost 4 bases, with 14 bases between them. Germline-derived CDR1 and CDR2 are MNHEY and SVGAGI. TCRdb re-derived calls from the RT-PCR reads in MiXCR, one entry per CDR3 protein. Of hundreds of thousands of distinct CDR3 sequences listed, about 17% are singletons. This clonotype was counted only a few times. The sample consisted of CD4+ T cells sorted from PBMCs, taken around 25 months after vaccination. The sequence was collected from a man aged 45-69 years who received an inactivated influenza vaccine. V gene TRBV6-5 combines with J gene TRBJ2-2; possible D gene TRBD1, 6 bases. The CDR3 loop reads CASSYNGGPRTGELFF. The CDR3 DNA sequence: TGTGCCAGCAGTTACAATGGGGGCCCTCGCACCGGGGAGCTGTTTTTT.